This T cell receptor beta chain came from a study of memory CD4+ T cells and cytomegalovirus serostatus. Study background: Donors were healthy Belgian adults, under ten CMV seropositive and 20 to 25 seronegative. General study results and limits: CD4+ memory repertoires contained 67 of 164 reported CMV TCRbeta sequences. Median bootstrapped AUC for CMV status was just under 0.97 originally, around 0.91 US-trained.

The CDR3 covers 15 residues. Germline CDR1 and CDR2: LNHDA and SQIVND (reference sequence). V lost 5 bases to trimming and J lost 7 bases; unmatched junction nucleotides: 9. The sort gate was single viable CD3+CD4+CD8-CD45RO+ cells for memory CD4+ T cells. Remarks on this clone: Its antigen is unidentified.

Authors' data handling: Out-of-frame sequences were removed, leaving 2,204,828 distinct TCRbeta sequences. Produced via immunoSEQ multiplex PCR; TCRdb's table is partial and in-frame only. The DNA was the basis for D and trimming; V, J and clone size are from that table. In the table there are 50,000 or so clones, 83% of which are singletons. Input material: memory CD4+ T cells from blood. The chain has TRBV19 and TRBJ2-1, with 9 bases fitting TRBD2. The clonotype originates from an adult in good health and CMV-seropositive. The CDR3 spells CASSPGGAGGNEQFF. For the CDR3, the DNA is TGTGCCAGTAGTCCCGGAGGGGCGGGAGGGAATGAGCAGTTCTTC.